The 10 T cell receptor beta chains in this list originate from one sample, sequenced in a study of human T cells and chemical hapten exposure. MiXCR, run by TCRdb on the RACE reads, gives a single entry per CDR3 protein. The top ten hold about 15% of the sample, which has 50,000 to 65,000 distinct CDR3 sequences, 9% to 10% seen once. The time point denotes: patch test 3, about 24 weeks after DPC sensitization. Treatment: therapeutic diphenylcyclopropenone sensitization with weekly scalp DPC. Specimen: whole blood, collected in connection with sensitization to the hapten diphenylcyclopropenone (DPC). The source is a woman aged 40 to 50 with alopecia areata. Some clones in this sample may be carry-over from other donors' samples.

This clonotype was recorded many times. The V call is TRBV7-2, the J call TRBJ2-3, with 7 bases identical to TRBD2. This CDR3 is built from 14 residues. In germline, CDR1 is SGHTA, CDR2 FQGNSA. Trimming at V came to 5 bases and at J to 1 base, leaving 3 bases not matched to a gene. The CDR3 is CASSRDYRTDTQYF. The DNA of the CDR3 is TGTGCCAGCAGCCGGGACTACCGCACAGATACGCAGTATTTT.

This clonotype was recorded at least ten times. The gene calls are TRBV4-1 and TRBJ2-3; TRBD1 agrees at 7 bases. The junction had 5 bases not matched to a gene; V was cut back by 4 bases and J by 4 bases. The CDR3 is made up of 14 amino acids. Per germline, CDR1 MGHRA and CDR2 YSYEKL. The CDR3 coding sequence is TGCGCCAGCAGCCGGACAGGCGGCGCAGATACGCAGTATTTT. Encoded protein: CASSRTGGADTQYF.

This clonotype was detected ten times or more. The J gene is TRBJ1-1, the V gene TRBV6-2 or TRBV6-3; the match to TRBD1 covers 9 bases. The CDR3 covers 13 residues. The trim removed 6 bases at V and 4 bases at J, leaving 3 bases unmatched. In germline, CDR1 is MNHEY, CDR2 SVGEGT. CDR3 sequence (DNA): TGTGCCAGCAGCAACAGGGGGCCCACTGAAGCTTTCTTT. Translation gives CASSNRGPTEAFF.

In its sample, this clonotype is medium-sized. The gene calls are TRBV11-2 and TRBJ2-7; 9 nucleotides align to TRBD1. The CDR3 has 17 amino acids. Germline lookup yields CDR1 SGHAT and CDR2 FQNNGV. V lost 3 bases and J lost 0; bases outside the gene matches: 9. The CDR3 region is CASSLGTGGPSSYEQYF. The DNA of the CDR3 is TGTGCCAGCAGCTTGGGAACAGGGGGCCCTAGCTCCTACGAGCAGTACTTC.

This clonotype has a count of ten or more. The CDR3 DNA reads as TGCGCCTCCACCACGACAGGGAACACTGAAGCTTTCTTT. Amino acid sequence: CASTTTGNTEAFF. The chain uses TRBV5-1 and TRBJ1-1, with D maybe TRBD1 (6 bases). CDR1 and CDR2 from the germline V gene are SGHRS and YFSETQ. The length of the CDR3 is 13 residues. V lost 10 bases and J lost 1, with 14 bases in between.

Many counts were recorded for this clonotype. V and J are TRBV19 and TRBJ1-1; no reliable D call. CDR1 LNHDA and CDR2 SQIVND come from the germline V gene (reference sequence). Trimming stripped 4 bases from V and 0 bases from J, with 6 bases between. CDR3 length equals 13 residues. The chain's CDR3 is CASSKQMNTEAFF. The CDR3 DNA reads TGTGCCAGTAGTAAACAGATGAACACTGAAGCTTTCTTT.

The chain uses TRBV19 and TRBJ1-5; TRBD1 is a possible D gene (6 bases). The CDR3 has 15 amino acids. Germline V gene sequence: CDR1 LNHDA, CDR2 SQIVND (reference sequence). Trimming cost V 7 bases and J 1 base, with 14 bases left between them. CDR3 coding DNA: TGTGCCAGTACCGACCCGACAGGAAGCAATCAGCCCCAGCATTTT. This codes for CASTDPTGSNQPQHF.

This clonotype was detected only a few times. The V call is TRBV5-1, the J call TRBJ2-1, with D perhaps given as TRBD1 or TRBD2 (6 bases each). The CDR3 extends over 17 amino acids. The V gene's germline CDR1 is SGHRS and CDR2 YFSETQ. Trimming cost V 0 bases and J 2 bases, with 15 bases left between them. This CDR3 is CASSLAPFGGTYNEQFF. CDR3 coding DNA: TGCGCCAGCAGCTTGGCCCCATTCGGGGGCACCTACAATGAGCAGTTCTTC.

This clonotype was detected ten times or more. V is TRBV18 and J is TRBJ1-2, with a possible D match to TRBD1 (6 bases). V was clipped by 3 bases and J by 5 bases, with 10 bases between them. Germline loops: CDR1 KGHSH, CDR2 LQKENI. The length of the CDR3 is 13 residues. The CDR3 sequence is CASSPGGAYGYTF. The CDR3 nucleotides read TGTGCCAGCTCACCTGGGGGCGCTTATGGCTACACCTTC.

This clonotype was counted a few times. V is TRBV29-1 and J is TRBJ2-5; D uncertain. Trimming stripped 5 bases from V and 1 base from J, with 8 bases between. The CDR3 runs to 12 residues. Germline V gives CDR1 SQVTM, CDR2 ANQGSEA. CDR3 bases: TGCAGCGTTCACGGAGTCCAAGAGACCCAGTACTTC. Translating gives CSVHGVQETQYF.